A single sample is the source of the 28 T cell receptor beta chains below, sequenced in a study of T cell responses to AZD1222 COVID-19 vaccine. TCRdb keeps only in-frame clones here, not all; method: immunoSEQ multiplex PCR. Among 140,000 to 150,000 clones listed, roughly 80% were seen once. The material sequenced was peripheral blood, taken on day 0 of MenACWY control vaccination. All receptors come from an adult in good health.

The rearrangement links TRBV27 to TRBJ2-3, with 12 nucleotides matching TRBD2. The CDR3 covers 16 residues. Germline CDR1 and CDR2: MNHEY and SMNVEV (reference sequence). The trim removed 5 bases at V and 1 base at J, leaving 4 bases unmatched. The CDR3 region has the DNA TGTGCCAGCAGTACCAGACTAGCGGGGGGCACAGATACGCAGTATTTT. It translates to CASSTRLAGGTDTQYF.

The chain joins TRBV4-2 to TRBJ1-5; D ambiguous. V dropped 0 bases and J dropped 5 bases, with 5 bases sitting between them. CDR3 length: 13 amino acids. The germline CDR1 and CDR2 sequences are LGHNA and YNFKEQ. The CDR3 nucleotides read TGTGCCAGCAGCCAAGAGGGATATCAGCCCCAGCATTTT. It translates to CASSQEGYQPQHF.

V is TRBV5-1 and J is TRBJ1-2; 11 bases agree with TRBD1. V was pared by 4 bases and J by 4 bases, with 6 bases of the junction left unmatched. CDR1 is SGHRS and CDR2 is YFSETQ in the germline V gene. CDR3 size: 15 residues. The CDR3 nucleotides read TGCGCCAGCAGCACCCTGGGACAGGGGGGCTATGGCTACACCTTC. Its protein product is CASSTLGQGGYGYTF.

This sequence joins TRBV7-8 and TRBJ1-2; D may be TRBD1 (5 bases). Germline V gives CDR1 SGHVS, CDR2 FQNEAQ. V lost 5 bases to trimming and J lost 3 bases, with 10 bases between them. The CDR3 sequence is 13 residues long. CDR3 nucleotide sequence: TGTGCCAGCAGCCCTGGGGCGGACTATGGCTACACCTTC. It yields the protein CASSPGADYGYTF.

This clone was found a few times. The rearrangement links TRBV7-2 to TRBJ1-6; D gene uncertain. V lost 2 bases and J lost 0, with 14 bases in between. Germline V gene sequence: CDR1 SGHTA, CDR2 FQGNSA. The CDR3 consists of 18 residues. As DNA, the CDR3 is TGTGCCAGCAGCTTAAGACCGGTTTTTAGCTCCTATAATTCACCCCTCCACTTT. It specifies CASSLRPVFSSYNSPLHF.

The count of this clone is one. The CDR3 loop is CASSLSGGELFF. CDR3 DNA: TGTGCCAGCTCACTCTCGGGCGGGGAGCTGTTTTTT. The J gene is TRBJ2-2, the V gene TRBV18; D uncertain. Germline CDR1 is KGHSH and CDR2 is LQKENI. CDR3 size: 12 residues. The germline V and J ends were trimmed by 4 bases and 7 bases, with 7 bases remaining between them.

This clone was found a few times. This chain's CDR3 is CASSRNTGAGELFF. In DNA form, the CDR3 reads TGTGCCAGCAGCCGGAATACGGGGGCCGGGGAGCTGTTTTTT. The genes are TRBV14 and TRBJ2-2; maybe TRBD2 (6 bases). Germline assignment: CDR1 SGHDN and CDR2 FVKESK. The CDR3 extends over 14 amino acids. Trimming left V 4 bases short and J 6 bases short, with 12 bases between.

The CDR3 loop reads CASSRGQINYGYTF. Here the CDR3 DNA reads TGTGCCAGTAGCCGGGGACAGATTAACTATGGCTACACCTTC. The V gene is TRBV19, the J gene TRBJ1-2, with 7 bases that match TRBD1. The CDR3 has 14 amino acids. Germline V gene lookup returns CDR1 LNHDA and CDR2 SQIVND (reference sequence). The trim removed 6 bases at V and 1 base at J, leaving 5 bases unmatched.

V gene TRBV5-5 combines with J gene TRBJ2-7, with D perhaps given as TRBD1 or TRBD2 (6 bases each). Trimming took off 4 bases at V and 2 bases at J, with 19 bases between the two ends. Germline V gives CDR1 SGHKS, CDR2 YYEKEE (reference sequence). The CDR3 is 16 amino acids. The CDR3 DNA is TGTGCCAGCAGCGACAGGAGGGGCGCACTCACCTACGAGCAGTACTTC. Translation: CASSDRRGALTYEQYF.

J is TRBJ1-2 and V is TRBV6-5; D call uncertain. The V and J ends lost 6 bases and 4 bases respectively, with 18 bases between them. The germline CDR1 and CDR2 sequences are MNHEY and SVGAGI. The CDR3 extends over 15 amino acids. CDR3 coding DNA: TGTGCCAGCAGCGTAAACAGCAACCCGTCCTATGGCTACACCTTC. Translation: CASSVNSNPSYGYTF.

This clone has a handful of counts. DNA of the CDR3: TGTGCCAGCAGTTTCAGGGGAGCAGATACGCAGTATTTT. Its protein product is CASSFRGADTQYF. This chain uses TRBV7-9 with TRBJ2-3; D is possibly TRBD1 (6 bases). The germline CDR1 and CDR2 sequences are SEHNR and FQNEAQ (reference sequence). This CDR3 spans 13 amino acids. V lost 6 bases to trimming and J lost 4 bases, with 11 bases between them.

This clone came up a few times. The chain is built from TRBV7-9 and TRBJ2-1; D is possibly TRBD2 (6 bases). There are 16 residues in the CDR3. Germline V gene data show CDR1 as SEHNR and CDR2 as FQNEAQ (reference sequence). The ends were cut back, 8 bases at V and 1 base at J, with 18 bases in the middle. The CDR3 sequence: CASRNGGSRSYNEQFF. CDR3 bases: TGTGCCAGCCGCAATGGGGGGAGTAGGTCCTACAATGAGCAGTTCTTC.

The V and J genes are TRBV7-9 and TRBJ1-4, with D possibly TRBD1 on 5 matching bases. This CDR3 spans 16 amino acids. Trimming took 6 bases from V and 6 from J, leaving 20 bases between them. In germline, CDR1 is SEHNR, CDR2 FQNEAQ (reference sequence). CDR3 residues: CASSIPKGTDHEKLFF. CDR3 in DNA: TGTGCCAGCAGTATACCAAAGGGGACGGACCATGAAAAACTGTTTTTT.

The chain is built from TRBV7-9 and TRBJ1-6; TRBD1 aligns across 7 bases. CDR1 is SEHNR, CDR2 FQNEAQ, per germline (reference sequence). The CDR3 runs 13 residues. V dropped 6 bases and J dropped 5; count of bases not matched to a gene: 1. The CDR3 sequence: CASRGTDNSPLHF. CDR3 coding DNA: TGTGCCAGCAGGGGGACAGATAATTCACCCCTCCACTTT.

This chain joins TRBV2 and TRBJ2-7; 7 nucleotides match TRBD1. Per germline, CDR1 SNHLY and CDR2 FYNNEI. V gave up 6 bases and J gave up 4 bases; unmatched junction bases: 9. This CDR3 comprises 14 residues. CDR3 DNA: TGTGCCAGCAGGGTTGTGGGACAGAAATACGAGCAGTACTTC. Its protein product is CASRVVGQKYEQYF.

The chain is built from TRBV24-1 and TRBJ2-5; D is perhaps TRBD2 (6 bases). Germline V gives CDR1 KGHDR, CDR2 SFDVKD. CDR3 length: 14 amino acids. The V gene lost 5 bases and the J gene lost 0 bases, with 9 bases spanning the gap. In DNA form, the CDR3 reads TGTGCCACCAGTGCTGGCGGGAACCAAGAGACCCAGTACTTC. This encodes CATSAGGNQETQYF.

This chain uses TRBV10-3 with TRBJ2-3, with 11 bases identical to TRBD1. This CDR3 spans 16 amino acids. In germline, CDR1 is ENHRY, CDR2 SYGVKD. With 2 bases clipped from V and 2 bases from J, the junction kept 3 bases outside the gene matches. The CDR3 loop is CAISERTGGPTDTQYF. In DNA form, the CDR3 reads TGTGCCATCAGTGAGAGGACAGGGGGCCCCACAGATACGCAGTATTTT.

The chain couples TRBV15 to TRBJ1-1, with 7 nucleotides matching TRBD1. This CDR3 has 14 amino acids. From germline, CDR1 is LNHNV and CDR2 YYDKDF (reference sequence). V lost 3 bases, J lost 1 base, and 2 bases stayed unmatched. CDR3: CATSSQGGNTEAFF. CDR3 sequence (DNA): TGTGCCACCAGCAGTCAGGGGGGGAACACTGAAGCTTTCTTT.

This chain uses TRBV11-2 with TRBJ2-7; maybe TRBD1 (6 bases). Germline CDR1 reads SGHAT; CDR2 reads FQNNGV. V lost 1 base to trimming and J lost 5 bases, with 12 bases between them. The CDR3 runs to 14 residues. This CDR3 is CASSLVGRGNEQYF. DNA for the CDR3: TGTGCCAGCAGCTTAGTGGGCAGGGGAAACGAGCAGTACTTC. Looking up the rest from reference TRBV11-2 and TRBJ2-7 gives the full variable domain: EAGVAQSPRYKIIEKRQSVAFWCNPISGHATLYWYQQILGQGPKLLIQFQNNGVVDDSQLPKDRFSAERLKGVDSTLKIQPAKLEDSAVYLCASSLVGRGNEQYFGPGTRLTVT.

The count of this clone is one. The chain recombines TRBV2 with TRBJ1-1, with TRBD1 as a possible D gene (6 bases). CDR3 length equals 15 residues. Trimming removed 2 bases from V and 6 bases from J, with 16 bases in between. Germline CDR1 and CDR2: SNHLY and FYNNEI. In DNA, the CDR3 is TGTGCCAGCAGTGAATGGGGCGGGGGGCAGGCTGAAGCTTTCTTT. Protein: CASSEWGGGQAEAFF.

V and J are TRBV10-1 and TRBJ2-1, with 10 bases identical to TRBD2. The CDR3 runs 15 residues. CDR1 is WNHNN and CDR2 is SYGVQD in the germline V gene (reference sequence). Trimming removed 5 bases from V and 9 bases from J; junction bases left unmatched: 10. This CDR3 reads CASSPLAGVGSEQFF. CDR3 nucleotides: TGCGCCAGCAGTCCTCTAGCGGGGGTAGGCAGTGAGCAGTTCTTC.

This chain uses TRBV7-9 with TRBJ2-1; no firm D call. The V gene lost 7 bases and the J gene lost 2 bases, with 18 bases spanning the gap. This CDR3 is 16 amino acids long. CDR1 is SEHNR, CDR2 FQNEAQ, per germline (reference sequence). The chain's CDR3 is CASKTLSNRTYNEQFF. The DNA of the CDR3 is TGTGCCAGCAAGACCCTGTCAAATCGTACCTACAATGAGCAGTTCTTC.

The chain has TRBV3-1 (or the pseudogene TRBV3-2) and TRBJ1-2, with 8 bases fitting TRBD1. The CDR3 is made up of 12 amino acids. V shed 6 bases, J shed 7 bases, and the junction held 4 bases outside the gene matches. Looked up from germline, CDR1 is LGHDT and CDR2 is YNNKEL (reference sequence). CDR3 DNA sequence: TGTGCCAGCAGACCAGGGGGCGGTGGCTACACCTTC. Translating it yields CASRPGGGGYTF.

The chain joins TRBV29-1 to TRBJ2-1; 8 bases are shared with TRBD1. Germline CDR1 is SQVTM and CDR2 is ANQGSEA. This CDR3 contains 13 residues. Trimming cost V 2 bases and J 12 bases; bases outside gene matches: 9. The CDR3 DNA follows: TGCAGCGTTGAAAGGGGGCAGGGGGCGCCGCAGTTCTTC. This codes for CSVERGQGAPQFF.

The chain uses TRBV21-1 and TRBJ1-6; TRBD1, as called in the table, went unchecked against the DNA. TRBV21-1 is a pseudogene segment. CDR3 size: 17 residues. CDR3 bases: TGTGCCAGCAGCATCCGGGGGGGGACAGGGGCGGATTCACCCCTCCACTTT. It specifies CASSIRGGTGADSPLHF.

This clone was recorded a few times. The chain has TRBV6-5 and TRBJ2-7, with D perhaps TRBD1 (8 bases). Germline V gives CDR1 MNHEY, CDR2 SVGAGI. The CDR3 is 15 amino acids. Trimming took off 5 bases at V and 2 bases at J, with 16 bases between the two ends. In DNA form, the CDR3 reads TGTGCCAGCAGTACCCGGACAGGGAGGGCCTACGAGCAGTACTTC. It is translated as CASSTRTGRAYEQYF.

The chain joins TRBV3-1 (or the pseudogene TRBV3-2) to TRBJ1-3; no clear D. CDR1 and CDR2 (germline): LGHDT, YNNKEL (reference sequence). V lost 3 bases to trimming and J lost 0 bases, with 9 bases between them. This CDR3 is built from 15 residues. In DNA, the CDR3 is TGTGCCAGCAGCCAGCCCTATCTCTCTGGAAACACCATATATTTT. Translating it yields CASSQPYLSGNTIYF.

This clone occurred once. Different DNA sequences within this sample yield the same CDR3. V usage is TRBV5-1 and J usage is TRBJ1-1; D is unclear. V was shortened by 2 bases and J by 1 base, with 6 bases between the two germline ends. Per germline, CDR1 SGHRS and CDR2 YFSETQ. The CDR3 has 13 amino acids. The CDR3 coding sequence is TGCGCCAGCAGCTTTGAGGGGAACACTGAAGCTTTCTTT. Residues: CASSFEGNTEAFF.